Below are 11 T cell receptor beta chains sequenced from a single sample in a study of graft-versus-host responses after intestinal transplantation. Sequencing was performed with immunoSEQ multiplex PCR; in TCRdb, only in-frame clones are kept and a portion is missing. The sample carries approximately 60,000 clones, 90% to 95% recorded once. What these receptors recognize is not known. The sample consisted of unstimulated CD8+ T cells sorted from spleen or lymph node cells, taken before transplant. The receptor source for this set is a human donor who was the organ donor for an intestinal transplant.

DNA of the CDR3: TGTGCCAGCAGGCGGGATTCTAACTATGGCTACACCTTC. This codes for CASRRDSNYGYTF. The rearrangement links TRBV4-2 to TRBJ1-2; D not resolved. V lost 6 bases, J lost 0 bases, and 8 bases lay in between. The germline gives CDR1 LGHNA, CDR2 YNFKEQ. The CDR3 covers 13 residues.

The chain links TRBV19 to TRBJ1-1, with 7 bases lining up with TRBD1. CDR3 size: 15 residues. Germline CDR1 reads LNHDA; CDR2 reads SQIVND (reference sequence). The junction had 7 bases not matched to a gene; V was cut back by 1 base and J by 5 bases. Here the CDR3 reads CASSIVGTGETEAFF. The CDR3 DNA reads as TGTGCCAGTAGTATAGTGGGAACAGGGGAAACTGAAGCTTTCTTT.

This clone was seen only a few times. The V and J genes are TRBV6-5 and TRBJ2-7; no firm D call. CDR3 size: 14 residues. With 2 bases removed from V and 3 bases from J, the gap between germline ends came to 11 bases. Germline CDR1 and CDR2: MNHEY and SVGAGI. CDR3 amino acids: CASSYAAELYEQYF. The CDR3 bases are TGTGCCAGCAGTTACGCGGCGGAGCTCTACGAGCAGTACTTC.

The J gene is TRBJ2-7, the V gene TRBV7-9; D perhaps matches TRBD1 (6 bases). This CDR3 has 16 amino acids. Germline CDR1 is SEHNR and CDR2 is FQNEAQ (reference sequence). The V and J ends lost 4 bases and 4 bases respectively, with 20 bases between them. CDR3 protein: CASSSLGTGNGYEQYF. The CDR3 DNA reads TGTGCCAGCAGCTCATTGGGAACAGGGAACGGTTACGAGCAGTACTTC.

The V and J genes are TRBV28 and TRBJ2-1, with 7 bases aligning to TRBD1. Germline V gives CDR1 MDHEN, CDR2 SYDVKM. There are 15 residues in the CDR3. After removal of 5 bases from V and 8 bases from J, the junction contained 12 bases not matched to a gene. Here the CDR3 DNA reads TGTGCCAGCAGTCCAGACAGGGTGGTGAGCGATGAGCAGTTCTTC. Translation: CASSPDRVVSDEQFF.

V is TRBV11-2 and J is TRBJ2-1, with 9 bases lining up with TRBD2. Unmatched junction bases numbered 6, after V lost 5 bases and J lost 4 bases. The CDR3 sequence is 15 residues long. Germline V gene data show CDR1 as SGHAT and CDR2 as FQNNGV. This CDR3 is CASSGSGRGYNEQFF. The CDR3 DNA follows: TGTGCCAGCAGCGGTAGCGGGAGAGGTTACAATGAGCAGTTCTTC.

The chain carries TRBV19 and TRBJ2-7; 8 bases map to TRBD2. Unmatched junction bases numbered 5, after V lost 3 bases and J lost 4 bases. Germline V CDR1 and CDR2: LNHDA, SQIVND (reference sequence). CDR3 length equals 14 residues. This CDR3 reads CASSIQAGDYEQYF. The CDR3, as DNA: TGTGCCAGTAGTATCCAAGCGGGAGATTACGAGCAGTACTTC.

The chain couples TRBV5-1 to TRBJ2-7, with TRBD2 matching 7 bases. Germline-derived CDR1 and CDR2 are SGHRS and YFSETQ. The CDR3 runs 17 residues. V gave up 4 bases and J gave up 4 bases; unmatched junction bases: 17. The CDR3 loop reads CASSHSAREARNYEQYF. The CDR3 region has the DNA TGCGCCAGCAGCCATTCGGCTCGGGAGGCACGCAATTACGAGCAGTACTTC.

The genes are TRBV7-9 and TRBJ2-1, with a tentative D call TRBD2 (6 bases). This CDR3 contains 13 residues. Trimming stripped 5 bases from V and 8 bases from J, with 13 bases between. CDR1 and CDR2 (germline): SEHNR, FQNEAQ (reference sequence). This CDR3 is CASSARDFDEQFF. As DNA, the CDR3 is TGTGCCAGCAGCGCCCGGGACTTCGATGAGCAGTTCTTC.

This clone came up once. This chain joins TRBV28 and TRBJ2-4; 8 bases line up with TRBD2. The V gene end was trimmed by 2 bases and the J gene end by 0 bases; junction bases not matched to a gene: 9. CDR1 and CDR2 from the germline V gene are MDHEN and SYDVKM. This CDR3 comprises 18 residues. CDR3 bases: TGTGCCAGCAGTTTACCCTCTAGCGGGTCGGTAGCCAAAAACATTCAGTACTTC. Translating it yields CASSLPSSGSVAKNIQYF.

CDR3 sequence: CASSQDLTGGTDTQYF. For the CDR3, the DNA is TGTGCCAGCAGCCAAGATCTGACGGGAGGCACAGATACGCAGTATTTT. V gene TRBV4-2 combines with J gene TRBJ2-3; D possibly corresponds to TRBD2 (6 bases). V dropped 0 bases and J dropped 1 base, with 11 bases sitting between them. Germline assignment: CDR1 LGHNA and CDR2 YNFKEQ. The CDR3 sequence is 16 residues long.